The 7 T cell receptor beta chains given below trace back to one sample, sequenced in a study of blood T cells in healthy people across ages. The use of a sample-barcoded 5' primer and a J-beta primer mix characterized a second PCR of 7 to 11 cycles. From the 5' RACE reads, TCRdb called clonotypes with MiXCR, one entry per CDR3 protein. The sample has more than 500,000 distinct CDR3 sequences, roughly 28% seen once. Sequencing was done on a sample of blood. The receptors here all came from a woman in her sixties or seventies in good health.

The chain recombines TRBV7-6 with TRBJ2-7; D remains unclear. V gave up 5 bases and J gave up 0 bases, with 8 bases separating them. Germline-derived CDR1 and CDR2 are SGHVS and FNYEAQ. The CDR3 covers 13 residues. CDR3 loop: CASSPTSSYEQYF. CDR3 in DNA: TGTGCCAGCAGCCCCACCAGCTCCTACGAGCAGTACTTC.

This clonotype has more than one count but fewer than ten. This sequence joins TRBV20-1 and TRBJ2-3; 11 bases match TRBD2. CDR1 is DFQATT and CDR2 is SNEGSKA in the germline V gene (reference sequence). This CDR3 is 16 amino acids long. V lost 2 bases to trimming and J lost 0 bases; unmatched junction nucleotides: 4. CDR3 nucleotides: TGCAGTGCTAGACGTAGCGGGGGGGGGAGCACAGATACGCAGTATTTT. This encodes CSARRSGGGSTDTQYF.

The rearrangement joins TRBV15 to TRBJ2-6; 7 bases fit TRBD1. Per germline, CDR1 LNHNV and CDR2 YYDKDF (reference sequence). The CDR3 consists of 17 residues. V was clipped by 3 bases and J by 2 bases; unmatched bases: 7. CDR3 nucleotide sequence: TGTGCCACCAGCAGTTTAAGGGGGCTAGCTGGGGCCAACGTCCTGACTTTC. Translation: CATSSLRGLAGANVLTF.

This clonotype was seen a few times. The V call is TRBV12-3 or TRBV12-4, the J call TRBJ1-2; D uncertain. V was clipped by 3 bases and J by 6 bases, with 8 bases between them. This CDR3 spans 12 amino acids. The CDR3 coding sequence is TGTGCCAGCAGTTTGGAATTCCATGGCTACACCTTC. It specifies CASSLEFHGYTF.

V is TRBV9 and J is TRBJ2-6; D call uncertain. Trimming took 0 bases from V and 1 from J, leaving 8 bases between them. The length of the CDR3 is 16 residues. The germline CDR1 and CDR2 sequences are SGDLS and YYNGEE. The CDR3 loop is CASSVVGGSGANVLTF. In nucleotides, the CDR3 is TGTGCCAGCAGCGTAGTCGGTGGATCTGGGGCCAACGTCCTGACTTTC.

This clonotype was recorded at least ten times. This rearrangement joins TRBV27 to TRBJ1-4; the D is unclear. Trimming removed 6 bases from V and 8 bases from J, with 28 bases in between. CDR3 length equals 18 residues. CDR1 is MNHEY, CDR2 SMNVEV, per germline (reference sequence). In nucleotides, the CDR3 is TGTGCCAGCAGCAGAGGGAGTACCGCAACTACGCGTATAGAAAAACTGTTTTTT. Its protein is CASSRGSTATTRIEKLFF. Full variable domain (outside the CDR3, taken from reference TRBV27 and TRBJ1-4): EAQVTQNPRYLITVTGKKLTVTCSQNMNHEYMSWYRQDPGLGLRQIYYSMNVEVTDKGDVPEGYKVSRKEKRNFPLILESPSPNQTSLYFCASSRGSTATTRIEKLFFGSGTQLSVL.

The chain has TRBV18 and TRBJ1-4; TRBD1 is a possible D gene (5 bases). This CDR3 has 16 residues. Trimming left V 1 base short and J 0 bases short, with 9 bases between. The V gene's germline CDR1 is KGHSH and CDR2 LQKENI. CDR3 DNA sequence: TGTGCCAGCTCACCACGCGTGACAGCAACTAATGAAAAACTGTTTTTT. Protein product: CASSPRVTATNEKLFF.